This T cell receptor beta chain was identified in a study of metastatic and nonmetastatic thyroid tumors. Study summary: From malignant and benign thyroid patients, repertoires in blood and in tumor or nodule tissue were compared.

Per the study methods: CDR3 was compared across clinicopathological groups, and the resulting differences were used to build a distant-metastasis classifier for papillary thyroid cancer. MiXCR was used by TCRdb to re-call the PCR reads. These V and J calls derive from TCRdb rather than the authors' analysis. The data show approximately 13,000 clones, 32% seen once. This CDR3 contains 14 residues. Germline V gene sequence: CDR1 MDHEN, CDR2 SYDVKM. V lost 3 bases to trimming and J lost 0 bases, with 9 bases between them. This clone was counted a few times. Its target is not known. Prior to thyroid surgery, none of the patients had received any treatment. Findings of the study overall: A significant increase in TCR beta diversity was reportedly seen in malignant thyroid tumors relative to benign nodules, in blood and tumor.

Sequencing was carried out using tumor tissue. This chain joins TRBV28 and TRBJ2-7; the D is unclear. The clonotype originates from a female donor with papillary thyroid cancer or a benign thyroid nodule (not recorded which). Some clones in this sample may be carry-over from other donors' samples. Here the CDR3 DNA reads TGTGCCAGCAGTTTGGGTGGGATCTCCTACGAGCAGTACTTC. Residues: CASSLGGISYEQYF.